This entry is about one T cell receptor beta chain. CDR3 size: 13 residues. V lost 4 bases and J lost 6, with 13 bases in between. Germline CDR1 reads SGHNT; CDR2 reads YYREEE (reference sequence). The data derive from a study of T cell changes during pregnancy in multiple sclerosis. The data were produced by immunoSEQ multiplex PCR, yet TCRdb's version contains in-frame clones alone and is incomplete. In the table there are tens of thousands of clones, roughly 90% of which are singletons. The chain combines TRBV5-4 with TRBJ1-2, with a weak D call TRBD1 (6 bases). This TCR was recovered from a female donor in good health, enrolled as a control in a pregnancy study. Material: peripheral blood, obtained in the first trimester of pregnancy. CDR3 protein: CASSRAGVDGYTF. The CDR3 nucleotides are TGTGCCAGCAGCCGCGCAGGGGTCGATGGCTACACCTTC.